The 21 T cell receptor beta chains below were found in one sample sequenced in a study of CDR3 diversity in severe acne. TCRdb independently ran MiXCR on the PCR reads; one entry per CDR3 protein. The table shows more than 85,000 distinct CDR3 sequences, with 45% to 55% occurring only once. Sequencing was done on a sample of blood. The origin of the receptors is a male donor with severe acne vulgaris.

At least ten counts were recorded for this clonotype. The genes are TRBV6-6 and TRBJ2-7; perhaps TRBD2 as D (6 bases). Germline-derived CDR1 and CDR2 are MNHNY and SVGAGI (reference sequence). The CDR3 sequence is 13 residues long. The germline V and J ends were trimmed by 5 bases and 5 bases, with 13 bases remaining between them. The CDR3 protein is CASSPRRGHEQYV. For the CDR3, the DNA is TGTGCCAGCAGTCCCCGGAGGGGCCACGAGCAGTACGTC.

The chain joins TRBV18 to TRBJ2-7; the match to TRBD1 covers 8 bases. Germline values: CDR1 KGHSH, CDR2 LQKENI. After removal of 6 bases from V and 2 bases from J, the junction contained 12 bases not matched to a gene. The CDR3 runs 16 residues. The CDR3 nucleotides are TGTGCCAGCTCCTTCGCTGAAGGACAGGGCCCCTACGAGCAGTACTTC. This translates into CASSFAEGQGPYEQYF.

As concerns this clonotype: A much larger clone differs from this one at a single base, so this may be a read error. CDR3 amino acids: CSVLAGGGNEQFF. The CDR3, as DNA: TGCAGCGTTCTAGCGGGAGGGGGCAATGAGCAGTTCTTC. This rearrangement joins TRBV29-1 to TRBJ2-1, with 12 bases aligning to TRBD2. Trimming took 5 bases from V and 6 from J; bases not matched to a gene: 2. The length of the CDR3 is 13 residues. CDR1 SQVTM and CDR2 ANQGSEA come from the germline V gene.

This clonotype was seen many times. The J gene is TRBJ1-6, the V gene TRBV5-5; D is uncertain. The CDR3 totals 13 residues. CDR1 is SGHKS, CDR2 YYEKEE, per germline (reference sequence). The V gene lost 4 bases and the J gene lost 9 bases, with 11 bases spanning the gap. CDR3 bases: TGTGCCAGCAGCCCAGGAGCCGGTTCACCCCTCCACTTT. Its translation is CASSPGAGSPLHF.

This clonotype appeared many times. The rearrangement joins TRBV5-5 to TRBJ2-7, with D hard to call. Trimming took 0 bases from V and 2 from J, leaving 9 bases between them. Per the germline V gene, CDR1 is SGHKS and CDR2 is YYEKEE (reference sequence). The CDR3 totals 14 residues. In DNA, the CDR3 is TGTGCCAGCAGCTTGGTGGCCGGTACCTACGAGCAGTACTTC. The encoded protein is CASSLVAGTYEQYF.

This clonotype was detected many times. The V and J genes are TRBV2 and TRBJ1-1; D not resolved. Per the germline V gene, CDR1 is SNHLY and CDR2 is FYNNEI. Trimming shortened V by 3 bases and J by 2 bases, and 7 bases separated the two germline ends. The CDR3 totals 13 residues. As DNA, the CDR3 is TGTGCCAGCAGTGAGTTGGTAAACACTGAAGCTTTCTTT. This gives the protein CASSELVNTEAFF.

The CDR3 sequence is CSARDGTTTYEQYF. CDR3 DNA: TGCAGTGCTAGAGACGGGACCACCACCTACGAGCAGTACTTC. The chain employs TRBV20-1 and TRBJ2-7; D possibly matches TRBD1 or TRBD2 (5 bases each). The CDR3 contains 14 residues. Germline-derived CDR1 and CDR2 are DFQATT and SNEGSKA (reference sequence). V lost 0 bases, J lost 2 bases, and 11 bases lay in between.

The gene calls are TRBV20-1 and TRBJ2-1; maybe TRBD1 (6 bases). V lost 2 bases to trimming and J lost 0 bases, with 14 bases between them. Germline CDR1 DFQATT, CDR2 SNEGSKA (reference sequence). CDR3 length: 16 amino acids. CDR3 DNA: TGCAGTGCTAGAATCCGAAGGGGGAGCTCCTACAATGAGCAGTTCTTC. It is translated as CSARIRRGSSYNEQFF.

This clonotype was observed a handful of times. The chain carries TRBV12-3 or TRBV12-4 and TRBJ2-3, with TRBD1 as a possible D gene (5 bases). The CDR3 runs 16 residues. Trimming cost V 6 bases and J 5 bases, with 21 bases left between them. CDR3 amino acids: CASSPGYRINRDTQYF. DNA of the CDR3: TGTGCCAGCAGCCCTGGTTACAGGATTAATCGAGATACGCAGTATTTT.

This clonotype has a single count. The genes are TRBV9 and TRBJ2-7, with 11 bases aligning to TRBD2. Losses at the gene ends were 0 bases for V and 5 bases for J; bases not matched to a gene: 10. Germline V gene data show CDR1 as SGDLS and CDR2 as YYNGEE. This CDR3 comprises 17 residues. The chain's CDR3 is CASSVGRLAGFRDEQYF. The DNA of the CDR3 is TGTGCCAGCAGCGTAGGTAGACTAGCGGGGTTTCGCGACGAGCAGTACTTC. The entire variable domain, with the rest obtained from reference TRBV9 and TRBJ2-7, is as follows: DSGVTQTPKHLITATGQRVTLRCSPRSGDLSVYWYQQSLDQGLQFLIQYYNGEERAKGNILERFSAQQFPDLHSELNLSSLELGDSALYFCASSVGRLAGFRDEQYFGPGTRLTVT.

The gene calls are TRBV29-1 and TRBJ2-7, with 9 bases lining up with TRBD1. This CDR3 has 13 amino acids. Germline V CDR1 and CDR2: SQVTM, ANQGSEA. V was clipped by 6 bases and J by 3 bases; unmatched bases: 6. CDR3 protein: CSVGRGQGYEQYF. The CDR3 DNA is TGCAGCGTCGGTAGGGGACAGGGCTACGAGCAGTACTTC.

This clonotype was detected many times. The CDR3 loop reads CSVSRGQDGYTF. The CDR3 DNA reads as TGCAGCGTTTCCAGGGGGCAGGATGGCTACACCTTC. The J gene is TRBJ1-2, the V gene TRBV29-1; 8 bases fit TRBD1. Germline V CDR1 and CDR2: SQVTM, ANQGSEA. Trimming cost V 5 bases and J 6 bases; bases outside gene matches: 5. The CDR3 loop spans 12 amino acids. The full variable domain, its missing parts supplied by reference TRBV29-1 and TRBJ1-2, is SAVISQKPSRDICQRGTSLTIQCQVDSQVTMMFWYRQQPGQSLTLIATANQGSEATYESGFVIDKFPISRPNLTFSTLTVSNMSPEDSSIYLCSVSRGQDGYTFGSGTRLTVV.

This clonotype has at least ten counts. V usage is TRBV28 and J usage is TRBJ2-7; D possibly corresponds to TRBD2 (6 bases). Trimming shortened V by 8 bases and J by 4 bases, and 15 bases separated the two germline ends. The CDR3 extends over 13 amino acids. Per the germline V gene, CDR1 is MDHEN and CDR2 is SYDVKM. DNA of the CDR3: TGTGCCAGCTACACTCAAGGAGGGTACGAGCAGTACTTC. This translates into CASYTQGGYEQYF.

This clonotype has at least ten counts. The rearrangement uses TRBV29-1 and TRBJ2-5; weak D call: TRBD2 (6 bases). The CDR3 is made up of 12 amino acids. The germline gives CDR1 SQVTM, CDR2 ANQGSEA. V was shortened by 7 bases and J by 5 bases, with 14 bases between the two germline ends. CDR3 DNA: TGCAGCGGCGTGCGGGACCGGGAGACCCAGTACTTC. Translation gives CSGVRDRETQYF.

The chain links TRBV19 to TRBJ1-1; D may be TRBD1 (6 bases). The CDR3 totals 13 residues. With 9 bases removed from V and 1 base from J, the gap between germline ends came to 12 bases. The germline CDR1 and CDR2 sequences are LNHDA and SQIVND (reference sequence). The chain's CDR3 is CASQTGPNTEAFF. The DNA for the CDR3 is TGTGCCAGCCAGACAGGACCGAACACTGAAGCTTTCTTT.

This sequence joins TRBV28 and TRBJ2-7; 10 nucleotides align to TRBD1. Trimming took 0 bases from V and 5 from J; bases not matched to a gene: 4. This CDR3 contains 15 residues. The germline CDR1 and CDR2 sequences are MDHEN and SYDVKM. The CDR3 region has the DNA TGTGCCAGCAGTTTATGGGACAGGGGGAAGGACGAGCAGTACTTC. Translation gives CASSLWDRGKDEQYF.

The sample holds many counts of this clonotype. The chain joins TRBV20-1 to TRBJ1-5; no clear D. Germline CDR1 and CDR2: DFQATT and SNEGSKA (reference sequence). V shed 4 bases and J shed 3 bases, with 10 bases lying between them. The CDR3 length is 13 residues. The CDR3 sequence is CSAKGSHNQPQHF. In nucleotides, the CDR3 is TGCAGTGCTAAAGGCAGCCACAATCAGCCCCAGCATTTT.

This clonotype was seen many times. The chain uses TRBV10-3 and TRBJ1-6; no definite D call. The CDR3 consists of 16 residues. CDR1 ENHRY and CDR2 SYGVKD come from the germline V gene. Trimming cost V 0 bases and J 9 bases, with 15 bases left between them. CDR3 loop: CAISESAAGGGSPLHF. The CDR3 nucleotides read TGTGCCATCAGTGAGTCGGCCGCAGGAGGTGGTTCACCCCTCCACTTT.

V gene TRBV7-9 combines with J gene TRBJ1-5; 9 bases are a match to TRBD1. This CDR3 has 14 residues. CDR1 is SEHNR, CDR2 FQNEAQ, per germline (reference sequence). V lost 4 bases to trimming and J lost 7 bases; unmatched junction nucleotides: 5. CDR3 bases: TGTGCCAGCAGCTGGGACAGGGATGGGCAGCCCCAGCATTTT. Protein product: CASSWDRDGQPQHF.

This clonotype came up many times. The chain has TRBV7-6 and TRBJ1-2; D perhaps matches TRBD1 (6 bases). Germline CDR1 SGHVS, CDR2 FNYEAQ. Trimming shortened V by 5 bases and J by 4 bases, and 11 bases separated the two germline ends. There are 13 residues in the CDR3. The CDR3 here is CASSQTGGYGYTF. Written as DNA, the CDR3 is TGTGCCAGCAGCCAGACAGGCGGCTATGGCTACACCTTC.

Of note for this clonotype: A clone one base away is much larger, so this may be a read error. The missing conserved phenylalanine or tryptophan at the end of this CDR3 makes a read error likely. V and J are TRBV6-5 and TRBJ1-6; no firm D call. Per the germline V gene, CDR1 is MNHEY and CDR2 is SVGAGI. V lost 0 bases and J 3 bases, leaving 6 bases between the germline ends. The CDR3 length is 15 residues. CDR3 amino acids: CASSYSGVYNSPLHL. The CDR3 DNA follows: TGTGCCAGCAGTTACTCTGGGGTCTATAATTCACCCCTCCACCTT.